These 7 T cell receptor beta chains share one sample of origin, sequenced in a study of regulatory T cells in long-lasting Graves disease. For TCR beta, libraries came from iRepertoire HTBI primers and Arm-PCR of CDR3 regions. MiXCR, applied by TCRdb to the multiplex PCR reads, yields one record per CDR3 protein. The sample consists of about 370,000 distinct CDR3 sequences, 15% to 19% of them appearing once. As to time point: newly diagnosed GD, antithyroid drugs for less than 3 months. Extracted RNA from PBMCs served as the source of the TCR library. Sequencing used peripheral blood mononuclear cells (PBMCs), obtained at new diagnosis, from a patient treated with antithyroid drugs. All receptors come from a female donor with Graves disease.

As regards this clonotype: A much larger clone lies one base from this, so it may be a read error. This chain connects TRBV3-1 to TRBJ1-1; D remains ambiguous. The CDR3 covers 14 residues. Between the trimmed V and J ends, which lost 0 bases and 6 bases, there was a span of 11 bases. Germline-derived CDR1 and CDR2 are LGHDT and YNNKEL (reference sequence). The CDR3 region has the DNA TGTGCCAGCAGCCAAGAAGGAAGCCCCCCTGAAGCTTTCTTT. Its translation is CASSQEGSPPEAFF.

V gene TRBV15 combines with J gene TRBJ2-7; D remains ambiguous. V shed 0 bases and J shed 6 bases, with 9 bases lying between them. The CDR3 spans 13 residues. CDR1 and CDR2 from the germline V gene are LNHNV and YYDKDF (reference sequence). The CDR3 bases are TGTGCCACCAGCAGAGATCCCAGCCGCGAGCAGTACTTC. It translates to CATSRDPSREQYF.

The chain has TRBV6-2 or TRBV6-3 and TRBJ1-6; D is perhaps TRBD1 (5 bases). The CDR3 has 15 amino acids. V lost 2 bases and J lost 0, with 5 bases in between. Germline loops: CDR1 MNHEY, CDR2 SVGEGT. Written as DNA, the CDR3 is TGTGCCAGCAGTTACAGGGGCTCCTATAATTCACCCCTCCACTTT. Translation gives CASSYRGSYNSPLHF.

This clonotype was seen at least ten times. The genes are TRBV27 and TRBJ1-2; tentatively, D is TRBD1 (5 bases). Germline lookup yields CDR1 MNHEY and CDR2 SMNVEV (reference sequence). V lost 5 bases to trimming and J lost 4 bases, with 14 bases between them. This CDR3 has 14 residues. The CDR3, as DNA: TGTGCCAGCAGTCCCCGGGACCGATCCTATGGCTACACCTTC. Translation: CASSPRDRSYGYTF.

The chain couples TRBV10-1 to TRBJ2-5; D is ambiguous. Germline CDR1 WNHNN, CDR2 SYGVQD (reference sequence). The CDR3 loop spans 15 amino acids. V lost 6 bases and J 0 bases, leaving 14 bases between the germline ends. In DNA, the CDR3 is TGCGCCAGCAGCCCTTCGGCGGAGAACCAAGAGACCCAGTACTTC. This codes for CASSPSAENQETQYF.

This clonotype showed up many times. V gene TRBV20-1 combines with J gene TRBJ1-5, with D maybe TRBD1 (6 bases). The length of the CDR3 is 13 residues. V lost 3 bases to trimming and J lost 7 bases, with 13 bases between them. Germline CDR1 DFQATT, CDR2 SNEGSKA (reference sequence). DNA of the CDR3: TGCAGTGCTAGTCAAGGGGGTGGACAGCCCCAGCATTTT. Its translation is CSASQGGGQPQHF.

At least ten counts were recorded for this clonotype. V and J are TRBV6-5 and TRBJ1-1; unclear D gene. Germline V gene sequence: CDR1 MNHEY, CDR2 SVGAGI. Trimming cost V 2 bases and J 3 bases, with 10 bases left between them. CDR3 length equals 14 residues. CDR3 region: CASSYGPGDTEAFF. The CDR3, as DNA: TGTGCCAGCAGTTACGGTCCAGGAGACACTGAAGCTTTCTTT.